This entry lists 13 T cell receptor beta chains sequenced from one sample in a study of T-cell memory formation after mild COVID-19. TCRdb reanalysed the 5' RACE reads using MiXCR and keeps one entry per CDR3 protein. Among approximately 350,000 distinct CDR3 sequences, 13% to 15% were seen once, and the ten largest hold under 25%. Sequenced: PBMCs or a T cell subset sorted from them (not recorded which). The source of these receptors is a man younger than 30 who had mild COVID-19 (a few samples of this study predate the infection). Cell type and time point are not known.

This clonotype has more than one count but fewer than ten. The CDR3 here is CASSLRDSALSYNEQFF. CDR3 DNA sequence: TGTGCCAGCAGCTTACGGGACAGTGCCCTCTCCTACAATGAGCAGTTCTTC. This rearrangement joins TRBV7-2 to TRBJ2-1; 7 bases fit TRBD1. The CDR3 has 17 amino acids. J gave up 0 bases and V 2 bases, and 7 bases lay outside the gene matches. From germline, CDR1 is SGHTA and CDR2 FQGNSA.

V and J are TRBV7-2 and TRBJ1-6; possible D gene TRBD1, 6 bases. This CDR3 comprises 16 residues. With 5 bases removed from V and 2 bases from J, the gap between germline ends came to 13 bases. Germline V gene data show CDR1 as SGHTA and CDR2 as FQGNSA. This CDR3 reads CASSAEGGAYNSPLHF. In DNA form, the CDR3 reads TGTGCCAGCAGCGCCGAGGGGGGAGCCTATAATTCACCCCTCCACTTT.

The table lists this clonotype with many counts. The chain combines TRBV12-3 or TRBV12-4 with TRBJ2-5, with D perhaps matching TRBD2 (7 bases). V lost 6 bases and J 5 bases, leaving 10 bases between the germline ends. This CDR3 spans 12 amino acids. CDR3 protein: CASSEGGETQYF. CDR3 in DNA: TGTGCCAGCAGCGAGGGGGGGGAGACCCAGTACTTC.

The chain has TRBV5-4 and TRBJ2-7, with 7 bases aligning to TRBD1. CDR3 length: 15 amino acids. V lost 4 bases and J lost 2; bases outside the gene matches: 9. Germline V gene sequence: CDR1 SGHNT, CDR2 YYREEE (reference sequence). The CDR3 nucleotides read TGTGCCAGCAGCGGCGCGACAGGGTACCCCTACGAGCAGTACTTC. Encoded protein: CASSGATGYPYEQYF. Full variable domain (missing parts from reference TRBV5-4 and TRBJ2-7): ETGVTQSPTHLIKTRGQQVTLRCSSQSGHNTVSWYQQALGQGPQFIFQYYREEENGRGNFPPRFSGLQFPNYSSELNVNALELDDSALYLCASSGATGYPYEQYFGPGTRLTVT.

In nucleotides, the CDR3 is TGCGCCAGCAGCCAAGAACTAGCAAGGGATACGCAGTATTTT. Its protein product is CASSQELARDTQYF. The chain carries TRBV4-1 and TRBJ2-3, with a possible D match to TRBD2 (6 bases). The length of the CDR3 is 14 residues. V was trimmed by 0 bases and J by 6 bases, leaving 10 bases between them. Per the germline V gene, CDR1 is MGHRA and CDR2 is YSYEKL.

The chain carries TRBV12-5 and TRBJ1-5; a weak D match, TRBD1 (6 bases). The length of the CDR3 is 18 residues. Deletions cut 1 base from V and 7 bases from J, with 23 bases between. In germline, CDR1 is LGHNT, CDR2 FRNRAP. The CDR3 DNA sequence: TGTGCTAGTGGTTTGGCTAGGGGGGGCCGTAAGCGGAACCAGCCCCAGCATTTT. Protein product: CASGLARGGRKRNQPQHF.

This sequence joins TRBV6-5 and TRBJ2-2, with D possibly matching TRBD2 (5 bases). CDR1 and CDR2 (germline): MNHEY, SVGAGI. V was shortened by 2 bases and J by 8 bases, with 12 bases between the two germline ends. CDR3 length: 14 amino acids. The CDR3 coding sequence is TGTGCCAGCAGTTACGCCCGAGGCGGGGGGGAGCTGTTTTTT. Translated, it gives CASSYARGGGELFF.

This clonotype came up a few times. CDR3 sequence: CASSLDRDVFGYGYTF. The CDR3 coding sequence is TGTGCCAGCAGCTTAGACAGGGACGTCTTTGGCTATGGCTACACCTTC. The chain links TRBV7-6 to TRBJ1-2, with D possibly being TRBD1 (6 bases). The CDR3 runs to 16 residues. Trimming left V 1 base short and J 4 bases short, with 16 bases between. CDR1 is SGHVS and CDR2 is FNYEAQ in the germline V gene.

The rearrangement links TRBV5-1 to TRBJ1-2; no reliable D call. The V and J ends lost 0 bases and 4 bases respectively, with 7 bases between them. CDR3 size: 13 residues. Germline loops: CDR1 SGHRS, CDR2 YFSETQ. The CDR3 region is CASSLELVYGYTF. The CDR3 DNA reads as TGCGCCAGCAGCTTGGAGTTGGTCTATGGCTACACCTTC.

J is TRBJ1-1 and V is TRBV11-2, with TRBD1 matching 12 bases. The V gene's germline CDR1 is SGHAT and CDR2 FQNNGV. V shed 6 bases and J 11 bases; nucleotides not matched to a gene: 13. This CDR3 is 15 amino acids long. In DNA form, the CDR3 reads TGTGCCAGCAGGTCAATGCGGGACAGGGGGCCGTTGGCTTTCTTT. Its protein product is CASRSMRDRGPLAFF. Drawing the rest from reference TRBV11-2 and TRBJ1-1, the complete variable domain is EAGVAQSPRYKIIEKRQSVAFWCNPISGHATLYWYQQILGQGPKLLIQFQNNGVVDDSQLPKDRFSAERLKGVDSTLKIQPAKLEDSAVYLCASRSMRDRGPLAFFGQGTRLTVV.

The J gene is TRBJ1-3, the V gene TRBV4-3, with TRBD1 matching over 7 bases. Germline V lookup: CDR1 LGHNA, CDR2 YSLEER. The CDR3 loop spans 19 amino acids. Trimming cost V 3 bases and J 1 base; bases outside gene matches: 15. For the CDR3, the DNA is TGCGCCAGCAGCCAGGGAGGGGCACAGGGGCCAGTATCTGGAAACACCATATATTTT. It codes for CASSQGGAQGPVSGNTIYF.

The table lists this clonotype with a few counts. This sequence joins TRBV6-5 and TRBJ1-6; possible D gene TRBD1, 6 bases. V lost 3 bases and J lost 10, with 16 bases in between. Germline CDR1 reads MNHEY; CDR2 reads SVGAGI. This CDR3 comprises 15 residues. DNA of the CDR3: TGTGCCAGCAGTTATCTCGGGACAAACGGCTCACCCCTCCACTTT. Protein product: CASSYLGTNGSPLHF.

The table lists this clonotype with a few counts. J is TRBJ1-5 and V is TRBV7-2; weak D call: TRBD1 (6 bases). Trimming took off 5 bases at V and 2 bases at J, with 22 bases between the two ends. The germline CDR1 and CDR2 sequences are SGHTA and FQGNSA. The CDR3 totals 18 residues. CDR3 nucleotide sequence: TGTGCCAGCAGCCTCCAGGGGACCCTCAGATCGGGCAATCAGCCCCAGCATTTT. Translation gives CASSLQGTLRSGNQPQHF.